This TCR beta chain was obtained from a study of T cell responses to AZD1222 COVID-19 vaccine. Study results and caveats: White British ancestry dominated among donors, who included more females, and clonal diversity was possibly underestimated. Once two AZD1222 doses were given, Spike-specific TCR breadth and depth went up.

A note on this clone: Its antigen is unknown.

Second-dose recipients at about 4 or about 12 weeks were treated as one pooled group. Sequencing used immunoSEQ multiplex PCR; TCRdb keeps in-frame clones, though not all of them. The table has roughly 140,000 clones, 92% seen once. Germline V gene data show CDR1 as SGHNT and CDR2 as YENEEA. The CDR3 is made up of 13 amino acids. Trimming removed 2 bases from V and 6 bases from J, with 11 bases in between. The specimen was peripheral blood, collected 28 days after the second AZD1222 dose. The chain employs TRBV11-3 and TRBJ2-7; tentatively, D is TRBD1 or TRBD2 (5 bases each). The sequence was obtained from an adult who received the AZD1222 COVID-19 vaccine. CDR3 loop: CASSLPKGSEQYF. Written as DNA, the CDR3 is TGTGCCAGCAGCTTACCAAAGGGGAGCGAGCAGTACTTC.